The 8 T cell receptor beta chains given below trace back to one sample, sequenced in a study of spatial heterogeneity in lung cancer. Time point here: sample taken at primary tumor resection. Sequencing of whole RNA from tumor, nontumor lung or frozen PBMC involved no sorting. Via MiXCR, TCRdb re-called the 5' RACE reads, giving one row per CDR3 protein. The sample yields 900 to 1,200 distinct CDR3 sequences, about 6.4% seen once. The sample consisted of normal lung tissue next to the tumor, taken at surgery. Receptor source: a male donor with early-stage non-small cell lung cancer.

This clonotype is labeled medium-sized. The CDR3 DNA is TGTGCCAGCAGTACTGACACGAGCTCCTACAATGAGCAGTTCTTC. This gives the protein CASSTDTSSYNEQFF. The V and J genes are TRBV11-2 and TRBJ2-1; the D is unclear. The CDR3 totals 15 residues. Germline CDR1 SGHAT, CDR2 FQNNGV. V dropped 6 bases and J dropped 0 bases, with 12 bases sitting between them.

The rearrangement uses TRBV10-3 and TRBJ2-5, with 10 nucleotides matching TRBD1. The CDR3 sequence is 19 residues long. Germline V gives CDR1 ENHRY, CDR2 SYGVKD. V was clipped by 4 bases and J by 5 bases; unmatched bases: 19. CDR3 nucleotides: TGTGCCATCAGTGGCGACAGGGGGCTCCGGGAGAAGGTGAGGGAGACCCAGTACTTC. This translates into CAISGDRGLREKVRETQYF.

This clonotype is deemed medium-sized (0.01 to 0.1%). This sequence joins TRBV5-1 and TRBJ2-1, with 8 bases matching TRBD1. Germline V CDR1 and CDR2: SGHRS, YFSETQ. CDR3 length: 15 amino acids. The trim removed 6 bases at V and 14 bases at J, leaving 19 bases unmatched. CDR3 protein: CASKKDRVLGTEEFF. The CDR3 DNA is TGCGCCAGCAAGAAGGACAGGGTCTTAGGAACCGAGGAGTTCTTC.

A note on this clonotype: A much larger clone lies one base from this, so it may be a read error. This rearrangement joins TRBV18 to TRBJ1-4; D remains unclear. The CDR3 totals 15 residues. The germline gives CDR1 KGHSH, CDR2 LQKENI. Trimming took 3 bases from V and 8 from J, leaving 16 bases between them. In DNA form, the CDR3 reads TGTGCCAGCTCACCCGATGACGGGGAGTCGGAAAAACTGTTTTTT. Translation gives CASSPDDGESEKLFF.

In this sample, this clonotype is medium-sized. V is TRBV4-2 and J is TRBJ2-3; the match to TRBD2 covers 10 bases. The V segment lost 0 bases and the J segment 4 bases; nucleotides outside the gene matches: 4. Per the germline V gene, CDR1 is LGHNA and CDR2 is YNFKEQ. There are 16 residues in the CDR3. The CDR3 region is CASSQDRSGGADTQYF. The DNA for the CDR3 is TGTGCCAGCAGCCAAGATCGCAGCGGGGGGGCAGATACGCAGTATTTT.

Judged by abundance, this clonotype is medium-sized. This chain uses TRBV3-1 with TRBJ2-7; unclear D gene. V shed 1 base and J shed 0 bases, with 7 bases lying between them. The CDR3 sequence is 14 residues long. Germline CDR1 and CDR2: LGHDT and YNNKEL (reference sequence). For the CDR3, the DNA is TGTGCCAGCAGCCAAGTCCCCCGCTCCTACGAGCAGTACTTC. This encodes CASSQVPRSYEQYF.

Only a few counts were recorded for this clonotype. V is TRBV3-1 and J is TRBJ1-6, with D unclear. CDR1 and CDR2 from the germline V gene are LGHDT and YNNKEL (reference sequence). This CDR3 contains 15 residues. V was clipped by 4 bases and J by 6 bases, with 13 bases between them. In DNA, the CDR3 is TGTGCCAGCAGCCCAACTAAGAAAAGTAATTCACCCCTCCACTTT. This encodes CASSPTKKSNSPLHF.

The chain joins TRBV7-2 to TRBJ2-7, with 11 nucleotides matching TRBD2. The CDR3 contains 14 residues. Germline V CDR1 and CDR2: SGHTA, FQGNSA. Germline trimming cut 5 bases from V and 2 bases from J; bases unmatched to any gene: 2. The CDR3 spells CASSQLAGAYEQYF. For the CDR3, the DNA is TGTGCCAGCAGCCAACTAGCGGGAGCCTACGAGCAGTACTTC. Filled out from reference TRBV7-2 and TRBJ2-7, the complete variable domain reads GAGVSQSPSNKVTEKGKDVELRCDPISGHTALYWYRQSLGQGLEFLIYFQGNSAPDKSGLPSDRFSAERTGGSVSTLTIQRTQQEDSAVYLCASSQLAGAYEQYFGPGTRLTVT.